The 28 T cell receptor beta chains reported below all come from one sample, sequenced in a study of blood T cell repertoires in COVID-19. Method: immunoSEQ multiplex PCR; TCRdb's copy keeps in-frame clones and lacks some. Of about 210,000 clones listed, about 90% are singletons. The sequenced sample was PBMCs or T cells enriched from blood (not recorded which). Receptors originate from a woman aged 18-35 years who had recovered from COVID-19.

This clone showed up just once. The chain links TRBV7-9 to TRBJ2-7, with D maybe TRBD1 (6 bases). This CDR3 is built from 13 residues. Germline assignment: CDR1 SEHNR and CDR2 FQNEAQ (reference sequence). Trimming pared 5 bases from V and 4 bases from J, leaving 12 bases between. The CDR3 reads CASSRTGRYEQYF. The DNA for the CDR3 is TGTGCCAGCAGCCGTACAGGGAGATACGAGCAGTACTTC.

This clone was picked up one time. The CDR3 reads CASSYSPSGGAAQYF. The CDR3 nucleotides read TGTGCCAGCAGTTACTCACCCTCAGGGGGCGCCGCCCAGTACTTC. The rearrangement links TRBV6-6 to TRBJ2-5; 8 nucleotides agree with TRBD1. CDR3 length: 15 residues. Germline V CDR1 and CDR2: MNHNY, SVGAGI (reference sequence). Trimming at V came to 0 bases and at J to 9 bases, leaving 9 bases not matched to a gene.

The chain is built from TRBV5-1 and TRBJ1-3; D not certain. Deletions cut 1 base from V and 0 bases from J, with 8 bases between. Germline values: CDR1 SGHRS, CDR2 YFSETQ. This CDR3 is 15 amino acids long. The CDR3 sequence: CASSLSVHSGNTIYF. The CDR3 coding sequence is TGCGCCAGCAGCTTGTCGGTCCACTCTGGAAACACCATATATTTT.

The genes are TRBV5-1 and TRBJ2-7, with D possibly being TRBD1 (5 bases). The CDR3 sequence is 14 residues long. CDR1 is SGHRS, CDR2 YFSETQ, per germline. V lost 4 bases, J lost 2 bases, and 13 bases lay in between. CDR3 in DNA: TGCGCCAGCAGCCCGGACAACCCTCCCTACGAGCAGTACTTC. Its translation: CASSPDNPPYEQYF.

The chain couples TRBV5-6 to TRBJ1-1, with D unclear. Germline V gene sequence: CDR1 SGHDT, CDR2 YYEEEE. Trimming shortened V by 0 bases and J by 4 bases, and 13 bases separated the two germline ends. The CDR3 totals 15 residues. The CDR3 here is CASSLGAPRSTEAFF. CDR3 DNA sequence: TGTGCCAGCAGCTTGGGTGCACCCCGGAGCACTGAAGCTTTCTTT.

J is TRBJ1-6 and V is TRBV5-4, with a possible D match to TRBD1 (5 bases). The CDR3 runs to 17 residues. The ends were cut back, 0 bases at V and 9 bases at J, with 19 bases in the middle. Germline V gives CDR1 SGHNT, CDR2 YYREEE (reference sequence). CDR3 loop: CASSLAGSTVSGSPLHF. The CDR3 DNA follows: TGTGCCAGCAGCTTGGCAGGATCGACAGTGAGTGGTTCACCCCTCCACTTT.

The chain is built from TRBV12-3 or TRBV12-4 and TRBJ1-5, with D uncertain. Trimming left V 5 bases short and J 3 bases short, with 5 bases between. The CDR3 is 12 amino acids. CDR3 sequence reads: CASSILNQPQHF. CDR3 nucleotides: TGTGCCAGCAGTATCCTCAATCAGCCCCAGCATTTT.

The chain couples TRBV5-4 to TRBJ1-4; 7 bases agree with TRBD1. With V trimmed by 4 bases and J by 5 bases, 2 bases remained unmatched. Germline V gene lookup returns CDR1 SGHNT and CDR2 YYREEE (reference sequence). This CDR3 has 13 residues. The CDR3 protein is CASSRGQNEKLFF. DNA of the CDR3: TGTGCCAGCAGCCGGGGACAGAATGAAAAACTGTTTTTT.

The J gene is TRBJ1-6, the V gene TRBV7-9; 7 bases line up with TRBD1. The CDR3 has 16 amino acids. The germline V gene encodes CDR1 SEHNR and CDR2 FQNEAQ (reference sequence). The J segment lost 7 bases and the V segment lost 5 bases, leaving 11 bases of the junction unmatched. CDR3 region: CASSLEGGQYNSPLHF. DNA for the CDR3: TGTGCCAGCAGCCTTGAGGGGGGACAGTACAATTCACCCCTCCACTTT.

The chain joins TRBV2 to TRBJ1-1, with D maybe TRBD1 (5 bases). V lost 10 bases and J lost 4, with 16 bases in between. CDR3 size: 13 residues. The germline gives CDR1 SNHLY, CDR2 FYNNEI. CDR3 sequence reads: CATTRWGGTEAFF. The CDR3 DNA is TGTGCCACGACTCGGTGGGGGGGCACTGAAGCTTTCTTT.

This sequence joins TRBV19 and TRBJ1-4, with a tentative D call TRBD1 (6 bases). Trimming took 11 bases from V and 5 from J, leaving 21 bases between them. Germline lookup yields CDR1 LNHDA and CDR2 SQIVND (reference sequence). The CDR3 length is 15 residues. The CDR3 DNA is TGTGCCGCAAGTTCCGGACAGATACAAAATGAAAAACTGTTTTTT. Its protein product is CAASSGQIQNEKLFF.

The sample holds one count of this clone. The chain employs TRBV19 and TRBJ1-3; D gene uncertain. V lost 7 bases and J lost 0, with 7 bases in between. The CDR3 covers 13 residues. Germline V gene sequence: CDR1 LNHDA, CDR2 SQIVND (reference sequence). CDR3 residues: CASTSSSGNTIYF. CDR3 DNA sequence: TGTGCCAGTACGTCCAGCTCTGGAAACACCATATATTTT.

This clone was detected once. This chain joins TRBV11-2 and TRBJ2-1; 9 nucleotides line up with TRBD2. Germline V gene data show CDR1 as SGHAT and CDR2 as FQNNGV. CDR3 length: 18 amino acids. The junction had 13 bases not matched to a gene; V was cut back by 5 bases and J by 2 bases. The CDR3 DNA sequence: TGTGCCAGCAGCCGAGGGGTCGGCAGCGGGGGGACCTACAATGAGCAGTTCTTC. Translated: CASSRGVGSGGTYNEQFF.

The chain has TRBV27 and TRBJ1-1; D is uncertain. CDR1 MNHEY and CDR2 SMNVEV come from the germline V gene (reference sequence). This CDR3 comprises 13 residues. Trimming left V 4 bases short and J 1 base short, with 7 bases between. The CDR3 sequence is CASSSWANTEAFF. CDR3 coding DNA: TGTGCCAGCAGTTCGTGGGCGAACACTGAAGCTTTCTTT.

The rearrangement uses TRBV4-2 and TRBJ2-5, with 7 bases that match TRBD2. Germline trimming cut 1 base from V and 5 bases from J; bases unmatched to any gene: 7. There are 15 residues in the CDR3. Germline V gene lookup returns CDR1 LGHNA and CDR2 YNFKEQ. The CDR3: CASSQGKRGRETQYF. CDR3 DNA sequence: TGTGCCAGCAGCCAAGGGAAGCGGGGAAGGGAGACCCAGTACTTC.

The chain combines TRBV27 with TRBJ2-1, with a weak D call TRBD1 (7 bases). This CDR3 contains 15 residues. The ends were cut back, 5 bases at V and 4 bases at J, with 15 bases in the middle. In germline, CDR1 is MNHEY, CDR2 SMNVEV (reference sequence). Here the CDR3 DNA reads TGTGCCAGCAGTGCGGAGGGGGCGAGGTACAATGAGCAGTTCTTC. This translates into CASSAEGARYNEQFF.

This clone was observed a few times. The CDR3 spells CASSLVPGYSPLHF. CDR3 DNA: TGCGCCAGCAGCTTGGTCCCAGGGTATTCACCCCTCCACTTT. The rearrangement uses TRBV5-1 and TRBJ1-6; TRBD1 is a possible D gene (5 bases). The CDR3 has 14 residues. V lost 0 bases and J lost 8, with 9 bases in between. Germline V lookup: CDR1 SGHRS, CDR2 YFSETQ.

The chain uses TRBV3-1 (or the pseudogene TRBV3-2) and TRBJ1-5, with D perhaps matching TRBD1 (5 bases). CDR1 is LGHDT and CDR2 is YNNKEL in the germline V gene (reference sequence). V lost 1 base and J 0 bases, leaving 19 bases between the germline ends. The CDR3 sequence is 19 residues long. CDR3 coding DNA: TGTGCCAGCAGCCAAGTCGAATTCCGGGCAAGGGGTAGCAATCAGCCCCAGCATTTT. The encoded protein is CASSQVEFRARGSNQPQHF.

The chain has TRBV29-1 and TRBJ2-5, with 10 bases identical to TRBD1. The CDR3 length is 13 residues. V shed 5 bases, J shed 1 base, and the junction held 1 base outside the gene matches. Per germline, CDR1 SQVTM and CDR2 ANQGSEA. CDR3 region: CSVRQGAQETQYF. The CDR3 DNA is TGCAGCGTTCGACAGGGGGCCCAAGAGACCCAGTACTTC.

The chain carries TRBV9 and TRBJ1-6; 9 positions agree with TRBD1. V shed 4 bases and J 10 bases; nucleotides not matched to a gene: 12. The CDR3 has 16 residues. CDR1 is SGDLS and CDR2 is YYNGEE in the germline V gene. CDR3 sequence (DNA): TGTGCCAGCAGCACGACCCCGGACAGGGGAGGCTCACCCCTCCACTTT. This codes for CASSTTPDRGGSPLHF.

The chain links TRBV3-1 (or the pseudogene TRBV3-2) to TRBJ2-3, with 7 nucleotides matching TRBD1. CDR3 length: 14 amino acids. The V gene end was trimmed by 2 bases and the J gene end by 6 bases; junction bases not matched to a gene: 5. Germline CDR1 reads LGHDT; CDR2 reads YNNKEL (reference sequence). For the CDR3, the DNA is TGTGCCAGCAGCCAAACGAACAGGGGTGATACGCAGTATTTT. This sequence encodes CASSQTNRGDTQYF.

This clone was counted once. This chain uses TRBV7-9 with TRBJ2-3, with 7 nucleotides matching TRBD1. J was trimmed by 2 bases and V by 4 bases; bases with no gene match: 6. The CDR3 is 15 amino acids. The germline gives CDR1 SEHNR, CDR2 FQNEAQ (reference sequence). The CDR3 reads CASSSGQTSTDTQYF. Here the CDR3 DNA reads TGTGCCAGCAGCTCGGGACAGACTTCCACAGATACGCAGTATTTT. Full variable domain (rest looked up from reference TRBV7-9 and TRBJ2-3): DTGVSQNPRHKITKRGQNVTFRCDPISEHNRLYWYRQTLGQGPEFLTYFQNEAQLEKSRLLSDRFSAERPKGSFSTLEIQRTEQGDSAMYLCASSSGQTSTDTQYFGPGTRLTVL.

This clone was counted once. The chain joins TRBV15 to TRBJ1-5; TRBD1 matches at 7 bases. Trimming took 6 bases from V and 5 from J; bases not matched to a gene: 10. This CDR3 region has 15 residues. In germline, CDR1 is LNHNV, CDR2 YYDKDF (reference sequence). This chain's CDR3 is CATRRTGRIDQPQHF. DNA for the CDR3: TGTGCCACCAGACGGACAGGCCGAATCGATCAGCCCCAGCATTTT.

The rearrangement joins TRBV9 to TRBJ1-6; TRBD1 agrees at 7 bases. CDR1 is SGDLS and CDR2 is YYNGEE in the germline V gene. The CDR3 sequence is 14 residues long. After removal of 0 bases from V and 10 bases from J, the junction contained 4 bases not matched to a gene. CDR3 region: CASSVEGGWSPLHF. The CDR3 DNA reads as TGTGCCAGCAGCGTAGAAGGGGGCTGGTCACCCCTCCACTTT.

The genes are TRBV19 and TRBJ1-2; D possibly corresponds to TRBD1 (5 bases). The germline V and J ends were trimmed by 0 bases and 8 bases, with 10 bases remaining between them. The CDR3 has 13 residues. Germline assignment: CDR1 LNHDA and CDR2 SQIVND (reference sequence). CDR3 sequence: CASSIDRDRGYTF. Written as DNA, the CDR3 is TGTGCCAGTAGTATAGACAGGGATCGAGGCTACACCTTC.

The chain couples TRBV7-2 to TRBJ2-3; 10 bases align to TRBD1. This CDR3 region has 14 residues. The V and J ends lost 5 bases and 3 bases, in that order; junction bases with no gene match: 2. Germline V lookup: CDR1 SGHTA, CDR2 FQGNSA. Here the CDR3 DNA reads TGTGCCAGCAGCCGGGACAGGGGTACAGATACGCAGTATTTT. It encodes CASSRDRGTDTQYF.

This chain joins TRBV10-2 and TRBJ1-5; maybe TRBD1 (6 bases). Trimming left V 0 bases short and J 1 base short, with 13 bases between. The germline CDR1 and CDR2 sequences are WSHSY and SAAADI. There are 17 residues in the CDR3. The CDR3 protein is CASSESSGAPSNQPQHF. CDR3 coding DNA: TGCGCCAGCAGTGAGTCATCAGGGGCGCCGAGCAATCAGCCCCAGCATTTT.

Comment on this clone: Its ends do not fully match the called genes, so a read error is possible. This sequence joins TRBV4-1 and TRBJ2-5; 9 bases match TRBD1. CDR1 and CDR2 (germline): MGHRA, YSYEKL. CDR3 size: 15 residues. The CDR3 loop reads CASSPRTGVREAQYF. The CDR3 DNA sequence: TGCGCCAGCAGCCCTCGGACAGGGGTAAGAGAGGCCCAGTACTTC.